A single sample is the source of the 29 T cell receptor beta chains below, sequenced in a study of blood T cell repertoires in COVID-19 (dated by TCRdb to the early 2020s). Receptor libraries were prepared by the immunoSEQ multiplex PCR assay. The immuneACCESS repertoire file appears here via TCRdb, limited to in-frame rearrangements. These files lack a portion of the clones; in checked studies, under half of the deficit traces to unresolved V genes, and the cause of the others is not known. A total of about 120,000 clones appear in this sample, more than 60% of them only once. About 2.3% of the sample comes from the top ten. The specimen sequenced was peripheral blood. Receptors originate from a man aged 65 to 79 with acute or convalescent COVID-19.

V gene TRBV6-6 combines with J gene TRBJ2-7, with D perhaps TRBD2 (6 bases). The CDR3 runs 16 residues. Germline assignment: CDR1 MNHNY and CDR2 SVGAGI (reference sequence). V gave up 0 bases and J gave up 1 base, with 13 bases separating them. The CDR3 is CASSYSMLASSYEQYF. The CDR3 nucleotides read TGTGCCAGCAGTTACTCTATGCTAGCGAGTTCCTACGAGCAGTACTTC.

To note about this clone: Germline is not matched at one junction end, which may reflect a read error. This chain uses TRBV13 with TRBJ2-7, with D possibly matching TRBD1 (6 bases). Germline CDR1 is PRHDT and CDR2 is FYEKMQ (reference sequence). This CDR3 has 11 residues. The chain's CDR3 is CASSLWGPPRF. The CDR3 region has the DNA TGTGCCAGCAGCCTCTGGGGGCCCCCTAGGTTC.

The chain employs TRBV6-2 or TRBV6-3 and TRBJ1-1, with 9 bases matching TRBD1. The germline CDR1 and CDR2 sequences are MNHEY and SVGEGT. This CDR3 is built from 15 residues. V shed 5 bases and J 1 base; nucleotides not matched to a gene: 5. CDR3 sequence (DNA): TGTGCCAGCAGTACAGGGGGCGGATGGAACACTGAAGCTTTCTTT. The encoded protein is CASSTGGGWNTEAFF.

This clone has more than one count but fewer than ten. The V gene is TRBV5-6, the J gene TRBJ2-3; D might be TRBD2 (7 bases). Germline assignment: CDR1 SGHDT and CDR2 YYEEEE. Trimming pared 4 bases from V and 3 bases from J, leaving 15 bases between. The length of the CDR3 is 15 residues. CDR3 DNA: TGTGCCAGCAGCCCCAGGCGGGGGCTGACAGATACGCAGTATTTT. Its protein is CASSPRRGLTDTQYF.

The gene calls are TRBV4-3 and TRBJ1-2, with D maybe TRBD1 (6 bases). Trimming cost V 6 bases and J 0 bases, with 14 bases left between them. Per the germline V gene, CDR1 is LGHNA and CDR2 is YSLEER. The CDR3 has 15 amino acids. The CDR3 loop reads CASRPKQGANYGYTF. The DNA for the CDR3 is TGCGCCAGCAGACCCAAACAGGGTGCTAACTATGGCTACACCTTC.

This clone was seen a single time. The CDR3 region is CASSLVGAGEGSPLHF. Here the CDR3 DNA reads TGTGCCAGCAGCTTAGTAGGGGCAGGGGAGGGATCACCCCTCCACTTT. The chain joins TRBV7-6 to TRBJ1-6; TRBD1 might be the D (6 bases). Trimming cost V 1 base and J 10 bases, with 17 bases left between them. The CDR3 has 16 amino acids. Germline V gene sequence: CDR1 SGHVS, CDR2 FNYEAQ. The whole variable domain, remainder taken from reference TRBV7-6 and TRBJ1-6, is GAGVSQSPRYKVTKRGQDVALRCDPISGHVSLYWYRQALGQGPEFLTYFNYEAQQDKSGLPNDRFSAERPEGSISTLTIQRTEQRDSAMYRCASSLVGAGEGSPLHFGNGTRLTVT.

This rearrangement joins TRBV15 to TRBJ2-5; tentative D call: TRBD2 (6 bases). The CDR3 has 15 amino acids. The germline V gene encodes CDR1 LNHNV and CDR2 YYDKDF (reference sequence). The germline V and J ends were trimmed by 0 bases and 5 bases, with 13 bases remaining between them. CDR3 sequence: CATSRDRGNGETQYF. The CDR3 DNA reads as TGTGCCACCAGCAGAGATCGGGGGAACGGGGAGACCCAGTACTTC.

The V gene is TRBV5-5, the J gene TRBJ2-1, with 9 bases aligning to TRBD1. The CDR3 extends over 15 amino acids. V lost 0 bases and J lost 2; bases outside the gene matches: 0. Germline assignment: CDR1 SGHKS and CDR2 YYEKEE (reference sequence). The CDR3 DNA is TGTGCCAGCAGCTTGGGACAGGGGGCCTACAATGAGCAGTTCTTC. It yields the protein CASSLGQGAYNEQFF.

This chain links TRBV10-3 with TRBJ2-7, with TRBD2 identical over 8 bases. V shed 0 bases and J 1 base; nucleotides not matched to a gene: 8. The CDR3 sequence is 17 residues long. In germline, CDR1 is ENHRY, CDR2 SYGVKD. The CDR3 nucleotides are TGTGCCATCAGTGAGTCGGGTCGTACTAGCGGTTCCTACGAGCAGTACTTC. Its protein is CAISESGRTSGSYEQYF.

This clone was seen once. The rearrangement uses TRBV4-2 and TRBJ2-3, with 11 bases identical to TRBD2. Unmatched junction bases numbered 9, after V lost 4 bases and J lost 3 bases. There are 17 residues in the CDR3. Looked up from germline, CDR1 is LGHNA and CDR2 is YNFKEQ. The CDR3 nucleotides read TGTGCCAGCAGCCCCGTAGGGCTAGCGGGGGGTACAGATACGCAGTATTTT. It specifies CASSPVGLAGGTDTQYF.

This clone appeared once. This sequence joins TRBV6-6 and TRBJ2-4, with D unclear. Germline CDR1 MNHNY, CDR2 SVGAGI (reference sequence). V was clipped by 0 bases and J by 4 bases, with 10 bases between them. The CDR3 contains 15 residues. CDR3 sequence (DNA): TGTGCCAGCAGTTACTCGGTACACCTTAAAAACATTCAGTACTTC. It encodes CASSYSVHLKNIQYF.

The chain recombines TRBV19 with TRBJ1-1; D may be TRBD1 (5 bases). This CDR3 is 14 amino acids long. Germline CDR1 is LNHDA and CDR2 is SQIVND (reference sequence). Trimming took off 5 bases at V and 3 bases at J, with 13 bases between the two ends. CDR3 DNA: TGTGCCAGTAGTCCCGACAGATTCGACACTGAAGCTTTCTTT. Its protein is CASSPDRFDTEAFF.

The chain joins TRBV21-1 to TRBJ2-7; the table's D call, TRBD1, has no DNA check behind it. TRBV21-1 is a known pseudogene. The CDR3 spans 12 residues. The CDR3 coding sequence is TGTGCCATCCCGGTAGGGGCCTACGAGCAGTACTTC. As protein: CAIPVGAYEQYF.

The J gene is TRBJ1-1, the V gene TRBV30; D is undetermined. The CDR3 contains 13 residues. Per the germline V gene, CDR1 is GTSNPN and CDR2 is SVGIG (reference sequence). Between the trimmed V and J ends, which lost 5 bases and 0 bases, there was a span of 10 bases. Here the CDR3 reads CAWRGPMNTEAFF. The CDR3 DNA follows: TGTGCCTGGCGGGGTCCCATGAACACTGAAGCTTTCTTT.

The V gene is TRBV7-8, the J gene TRBJ1-2; 9 nucleotides line up with TRBD1. The CDR3 totals 16 residues. The ends lost 3 bases at V and 2 bases at J; junction bases unmatched: 7. Germline-derived CDR1 and CDR2 are SGHVS and FQNEAQ. CDR3 in DNA: TGTGCCAGCAGCTTTCATCGGGACAGGGCCAACTATGGCTACACCTTC. This gives the protein CASSFHRDRANYGYTF.

This chain connects TRBV19 to TRBJ1-1; 8 bases match TRBD1. The CDR3 totals 15 residues. V shed 7 bases and J 5 bases; nucleotides not matched to a gene: 12. Looked up from germline, CDR1 is LNHDA and CDR2 is SQIVND (reference sequence). In nucleotides, the CDR3 is TGTGCCAGTAATCCCCGAGGACAGGGATCTACTGAAGCTTTCTTT. Its translation is CASNPRGQGSTEAFF.

This clone was seen only a few times. The V call is TRBV7-9, the J call TRBJ1-5; D not certain. Trimming took 6 bases from V and 2 from J, leaving 14 bases between them. The CDR3 totals 15 residues. Germline loops: CDR1 SEHNR, CDR2 FQNEAQ (reference sequence). The CDR3 nucleotides are TGTGCCAGCAGTCAAGACAATAGTGGCAATCAGCCCCAGCATTTT. Translation: CASSQDNSGNQPQHF.

The gene calls are TRBV4-3 and TRBJ1-2; 7 positions match TRBD1. The CDR3 is 17 amino acids. Losses at the gene ends were 0 bases for V and 0 bases for J; bases not matched to a gene: 7. CDR1 and CDR2 (germline): LGHNA, YSLEER. The CDR3 DNA reads as TGCGCCAGCAGCCAAGATAGCAGGGGGAGGTCTAACTATGGCTACACCTTC. Its protein is CASSQDSRGRSNYGYTF.

J is TRBJ1-4 and V is TRBV3-1 (or the pseudogene TRBV3-2); the match to TRBD1 covers 11 bases. The CDR3 is 16 amino acids. V shed 4 bases and J 0 bases; nucleotides not matched to a gene: 1. Germline CDR1 LGHDT, CDR2 YNNKEL (reference sequence). The CDR3 coding sequence is TGTGCCAGCAGCCCGGGACAGGGGGCAACTAATGAAAAACTGTTTTTT. Its translation is CASSPGQGATNEKLFF.

This clone appeared a few times. The rearrangement uses TRBV7-2 and TRBJ2-5, with 9 bases identical to TRBD2. The J segment lost 5 bases and the V segment lost 2 bases, leaving 6 bases of the junction unmatched. The CDR3 runs to 15 residues. Germline CDR1 is SGHTA and CDR2 is FQGNSA. The CDR3: CASSLLSGGGETQYF. The CDR3 DNA is TGTGCCAGCAGCTTACTTAGCGGGGGTGGGGAGACCCAGTACTTC.

The V gene is TRBV7-9, the J gene TRBJ1-1, with 8 bases identical to TRBD1. Unmatched junction bases numbered 2, after V lost 7 bases and J lost 4 bases. This CDR3 region has 12 residues. CDR1 and CDR2 from the germline V gene are SEHNR and FQNEAQ (reference sequence). The CDR3 region has the DNA TGTGCCAGCAACAGGGGGGCCACTGAAGCTTTCTTT. Protein: CASNRGATEAFF.

The V call is TRBV7-2, the J call TRBJ2-1; D gene ambiguous. V was shortened by 4 bases and J by 3 bases, with 13 bases between the two germline ends. The germline CDR1 and CDR2 sequences are SGHTA and FQGNSA. This CDR3 region has 15 residues. CDR3 in amino acids: CASSSAHPGYNEQFF. The CDR3 nucleotides are TGTGCCAGCAGCTCGGCCCATCCGGGCTACAATGAGCAGTTCTTC.

The chain links TRBV7-8 to TRBJ1-3; the match to TRBD1 covers 8 bases. The CDR3 extends over 14 amino acids. CDR1 and CDR2 (germline): SGHVS, FQNEAQ. The V gene end was trimmed by 5 bases and the J gene end by 6 bases; junction bases not matched to a gene: 6. DNA of the CDR3: TGTGCCAGCAGCCCGACAGGGGTCTTAAACACCATATATTTT. Encoded protein: CASSPTGVLNTIYF.

This clone has more than one count but fewer than ten. The V gene is TRBV18, the J gene TRBJ1-5, with TRBD1 as a possible D gene (5 bases). Germline lookup yields CDR1 KGHSH and CDR2 LQKENI. This CDR3 has 13 amino acids. V lost 3 bases to trimming and J lost 5 bases, with 8 bases between them. The CDR3 nucleotides are TGTGCCAGCTCACCCCAGACAGATCAGCCCCAGCATTTT. Encoded protein: CASSPQTDQPQHF.

V is TRBV7-2 and J is TRBJ1-2, with TRBD1 matching 7 bases. The CDR3 consists of 13 residues. V gave up 5 bases and J gave up 5 bases; unmatched junction bases: 5. In germline, CDR1 is SGHTA, CDR2 FQGNSA. DNA of the CDR3: TGTGCCAGCAGCCGGGACAGCTATTATGGCTACACCTTC. Protein product: CASSRDSYYGYTF. Full variable domain (rest looked up from reference TRBV7-2 and TRBJ1-2): GAGVSQSPSNKVTEKGKDVELRCDPISGHTALYWYRQSLGQGLEFLIYFQGNSAPDKSGLPSDRFSAERTGGSVSTLTIQRTQQEDSAVYLCASSRDSYYGYTFGSGTRLTVV.

This rearrangement joins TRBV4-3 to TRBJ2-7; 10 nucleotides match TRBD1. Germline V CDR1 and CDR2: LGHNA, YSLEER. CDR3 length equals 16 residues. Trimming took 6 bases from V and 6 from J; bases not matched to a gene: 14. CDR3 protein: CASRRLPGQGTREQYF. The DNA for the CDR3 is TGCGCCAGCAGACGACTTCCGGGACAGGGGACCCGCGAGCAGTACTTC.

The gene calls are TRBV18 and TRBJ2-7; weak D call: TRBD1 (6 bases). The V end was cut by 4 bases, the J end by 6 bases, with 16 bases between. The CDR3 is made up of 14 amino acids. The germline V gene has CDR1 KGHSH and CDR2 LQKENI. The CDR3 nucleotides read TGTGCCAGCTCACAGTCAAGACAGGCGGGCGAGCAGTACTTC. Protein sequence: CASSQSRQAGEQYF. Together with reference TRBV18 and TRBJ2-7, the CDR3 gives the full variable domain: NAGVMQNPRHLVRRRGQEARLRCSPMKGHSHVYWYRQLPEEGLKFMVYLQKENIIDESGMPKERFSAEFPKEGPSILRIQQVVRGDSAAYFCASSQSRQAGEQYFGPGTRLTVT.

The chain has TRBV14 and TRBJ2-7; 8 bases align to TRBD1. CDR3 length: 15 residues. Germline CDR1 and CDR2: SGHDN and FVKESK. Trimming removed 5 bases from V and 3 bases from J; junction bases left unmatched: 9. This CDR3 reads CASSWTGTALYEQYF. CDR3 nucleotides: TGTGCCAGCAGCTGGACAGGGACGGCCCTCTACGAGCAGTACTTC.

The chain has TRBV6-2 or TRBV6-3 and TRBJ2-5; 9 bases match TRBD2. Trimming at V came to 2 bases and at J to 5 bases, leaving 15 bases not matched to a gene. Looked up from germline, CDR1 is MNHEY and CDR2 is SVGEGT. This CDR3 has 18 amino acids. CDR3 nucleotide sequence: TGTGCCAGCAGTTACAGTTTGAGCGGGGGGCCGGAGCGGGAGACCCAGTACTTC. It yields the protein CASSYSLSGGPERETQYF.